What follows describes a single T cell receptor (beta chain). The sample is drawn from a study of blood T cell repertoires in COVID-19. On the study more broadly: T cells, B-cell-depleted T cells, or PBMCs provided the cDNA or gDNA that served as material.

Original processing methods: Amplification from reference gene primers served as the basis for estimated nucleated cell counts. The table came from immunoSEQ multiplex PCR; TCRdb's copy has only in-frame clones and leaves some out. D and trimming come from the DNA, and the V and J calls and clone size come from that table. This sample has 200,000 to 300,000 clones, with around 84% found just once. Trimming removed 7 bases from V and 4 bases from J; junction bases left unmatched: 8. This CDR3 region has 15 residues. From germline, CDR1 is SGHDN and CDR2 FVKESK. The sequencing input was peripheral blood. The rearrangement links TRBV14 to TRBJ2-1, with 9 bases that match TRBD1. The sequence came from a man aged 60 to 75 with acute or convalescent COVID-19. This CDR3 reads CASTATGGVYNEQFF. The DNA of the CDR3 is TGTGCCAGCACCGCCACAGGGGGCGTATACAATGAGCAGTTCTTC.